This T cell receptor beta chain stems from a study of blood T cell repertoires in COVID-19. Overall study context: The United States, Italy and Spain were the sources of the acute and convalescent COVID-19 samples. PBMCs, B-cell-depleted T cells, or T cells provided the cDNA or gDNA that made up the material.

Study processing details: Reference gene primer amplification gave nucleated cell count estimates. Measured with immunoSEQ multiplex PCR; TCRdb has only the in-frame clones, and not every one. The DNA gave D and trimming, while V, J and clone size come from that table. The sample consists of some 19,000 clones, 82% of them appearing once. The ends were cut back, 4 bases at V and 0 bases at J, with 20 bases in the middle. CDR3 length: 18 residues. The germline V gene has CDR1 SGHRS and CDR2 YFSETQ. The V call is TRBV5-1, the J call TRBJ2-1; a possible D gene is TRBD2 (6 bases). This TCR was recovered from a human donor in a cohort sampled during active COVID-19. Sequenced sample: peripheral blood. The CDR3 protein is CASSGRQLVSGSYNEQFF. For the CDR3, the DNA is TGCGCCAGCAGCGGCAGGCAGCTTGTTAGCGGCTCCTACAATGAGCAGTTCTTC.